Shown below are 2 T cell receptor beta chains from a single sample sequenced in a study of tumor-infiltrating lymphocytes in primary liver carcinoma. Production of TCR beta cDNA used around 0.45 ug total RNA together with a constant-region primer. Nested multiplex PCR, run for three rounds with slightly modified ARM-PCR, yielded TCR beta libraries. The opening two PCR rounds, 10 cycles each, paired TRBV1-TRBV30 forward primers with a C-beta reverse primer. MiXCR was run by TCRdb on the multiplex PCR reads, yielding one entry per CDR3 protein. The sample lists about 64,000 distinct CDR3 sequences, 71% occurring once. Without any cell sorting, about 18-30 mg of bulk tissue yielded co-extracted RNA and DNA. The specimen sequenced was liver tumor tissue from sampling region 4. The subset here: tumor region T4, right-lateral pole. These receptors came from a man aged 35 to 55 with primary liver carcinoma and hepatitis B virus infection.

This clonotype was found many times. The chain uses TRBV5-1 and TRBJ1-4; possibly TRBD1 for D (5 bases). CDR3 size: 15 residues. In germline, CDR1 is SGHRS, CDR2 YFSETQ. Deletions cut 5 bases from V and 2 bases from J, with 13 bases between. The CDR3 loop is CASSRDRPTNEKLFF. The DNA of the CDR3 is TGCGCCAGCAGTCGCGACAGACCGACTAATGAAAAACTGTTTTTT.

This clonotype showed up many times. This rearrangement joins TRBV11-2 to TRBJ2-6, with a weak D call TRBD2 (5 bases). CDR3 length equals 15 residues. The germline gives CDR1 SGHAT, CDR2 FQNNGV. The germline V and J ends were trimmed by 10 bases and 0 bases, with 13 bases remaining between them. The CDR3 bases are TGTGCCACCCAGCGGCCGCGCTCTGGGGCCAACGTCCTGACTTTC. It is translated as CATQRPRSGANVLTF.